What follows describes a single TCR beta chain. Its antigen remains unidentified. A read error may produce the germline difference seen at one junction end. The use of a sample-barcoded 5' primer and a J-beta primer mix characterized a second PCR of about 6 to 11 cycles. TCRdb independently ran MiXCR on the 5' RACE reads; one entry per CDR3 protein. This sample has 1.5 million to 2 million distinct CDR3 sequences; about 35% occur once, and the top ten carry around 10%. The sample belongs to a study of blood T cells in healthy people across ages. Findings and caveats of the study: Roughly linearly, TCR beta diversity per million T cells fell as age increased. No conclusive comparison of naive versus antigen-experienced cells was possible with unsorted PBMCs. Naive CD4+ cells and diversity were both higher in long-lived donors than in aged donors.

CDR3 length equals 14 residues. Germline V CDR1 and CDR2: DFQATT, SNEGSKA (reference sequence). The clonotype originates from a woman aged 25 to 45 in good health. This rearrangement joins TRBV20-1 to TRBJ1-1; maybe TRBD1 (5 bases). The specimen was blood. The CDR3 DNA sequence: TGCGGTGCTAGAGACCGGGGGGTGGGCACTGAAGCTTTCTTT. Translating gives CGARDRGVGTEAFF.